A single T cell receptor beta chain is shown here with its context. What it recognizes is unknown. Authors' methods: Out-of-frame sequences were removed, leaving 2 million to 2.5 million distinct TCRbeta sequences. The protocol was immunoSEQ multiplex PCR, while the TCRdb copy is restricted to in-frame clones and leaves out a portion. Clone size and V and J calls were adopted from that table, with D and trimming inferred from the DNA. Found here are under 50,000 clones, around 70% of them singletons; the top ten hold 0.9% to 1.5%. This sample was taken from a study of memory CD4+ T cells and cytomegalovirus serostatus. Looking at the study overall: Of the healthy Belgian adults, several were CMV seropositive and 20 to 30 seronegative.

The sort gate was single viable CD3+CD4+CD8-CD45RO+ cells for memory CD4+ T cells. Study outcomes and limitations: A US-trained random forest predicted CMV serostatus with median AUC around 0.9. Of around 160 reported CMV TCRbeta sequences, some 67 were found in memory CD4+ repertoires.

Sequenced material: memory CD4+ T cells from blood. The source is an adult in good health and CMV-seropositive.

As DNA, the CDR3 is TGTGCCAGCAGCCTTGACAGGGCTAATGAAAAACTGTTTTTT. Translated, it gives CASSLDRANEKLFF. V usage is TRBV6-1 and J usage is TRBJ1-4; 7 nucleotides line up with TRBD1. There are 14 residues in the CDR3. The germline gives CDR1 MNHNS, CDR2 SASEGT. After removal of 6 bases from V and 3 bases from J, the junction contained 4 bases not matched to a gene.